This T cell receptor (beta chain) was sequenced during a study of blood T cell repertoires in COVID-19. Profiling relied on immunoSEQ multiplex PCR, and the TCRdb table lists in-frame clones only, not all of them. Of around 300,000 clones in the sample, 83% were seen once. This clone came up once. CDR1 is LNHDA and CDR2 is SQIVND in the germline V gene (reference sequence). V dropped 8 bases and J dropped 6; count of bases not matched to a gene: 8. The CDR3 sequence is 14 residues long. The chain employs TRBV19 and TRBJ2-2; TRBD1 agrees at 8 bases. Sequencing was carried out using peripheral blood. The TCR comes from a woman aged 50 to 65 who had recovered from COVID-19. CDR3 in DNA: TGTGCCAGTCAGGGGGCGAATGTGCCCGGGGAGCTGTTTTTT. Amino acid sequence: CASQGANVPGELFF.